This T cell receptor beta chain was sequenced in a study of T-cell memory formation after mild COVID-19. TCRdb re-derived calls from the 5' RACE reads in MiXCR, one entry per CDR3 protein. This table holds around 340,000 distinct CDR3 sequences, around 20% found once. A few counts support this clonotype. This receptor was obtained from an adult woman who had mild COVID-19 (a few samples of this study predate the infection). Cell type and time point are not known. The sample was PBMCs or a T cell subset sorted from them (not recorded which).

CDR3: CASSQAGTSGSGEQFF. The CDR3 DNA sequence: TGTGCCAGCAGCCAAGCCGGGACTAGCGGGAGCGGTGAGCAGTTCTTC. The gene calls are TRBV3-1 and TRBJ2-1; TRBD2 matches at 14 bases. After removal of 1 base from V and 9 bases from J, the junction contained 5 bases not matched to a gene. Germline V gene data show CDR1 as LGHDT and CDR2 as YNNKEL (reference sequence). This CDR3 contains 16 residues.